Reported below is one TCR beta chain. Antigen specificity is unknown. This sample stems from a study of T cell repertoires and HLA-DP antigens. Study background: Sorted CD137+CD4+ samples averaged 218.4 ng DNA; pre-culture CD4+ samples, 1,000 to 1,500 ng.

CDR3 length equals 14 residues. Germline CDR1 MNHEY, CDR2 SMNVEV (reference sequence). Germline trimming cut 7 bases from V and 5 bases from J; bases unmatched to any gene: 6. Study-wide findings and caveats: No separate analysis of naive versus memory CD4+ cells was done.

Sequencing was performed with immunoSEQ multiplex PCR; in TCRdb, only in-frame clones are kept and a portion is missing. The top ten hold around 1.6% of the sample, which has roughly 73,000 clones, around three quarters seen once. CD4+ T cells, purified by negative selection, averaged roughly 98% purity. The TCR comes from a man in his 60s in good health and CMV-seronegative. What was sequenced was CD4+ T cells from PBMCs. The chain has TRBV27 and TRBJ2-1, with TRBD1 matching 9 bases. The CDR3 protein is CASTRDRENNEQFF. The CDR3 nucleotides are TGTGCCAGCACCCGGGACAGGGAAAACAATGAGCAGTTCTTC.